Presented here are 10 T cell receptor beta chains from one specimen sequenced in a study of cytomegalovirus exposure and HLA in healthy donors. Amplification used 60 Vbeta primers and 13 Jbeta primers. The repertoire was sequenced with immunoSEQ multiplex PCR; TCRdb's copy has only in-frame clones and lacks some. The sample lists over 150,000 clones; roughly 80% were seen once. The sample taken for sequencing was PBMCs. These receptors originate from a man aged 25 to 40 in good health and CMV-seropositive.

The J gene is TRBJ2-5, the V gene TRBV28; the D gene is possibly TRBD2 (6 bases). This CDR3 region has 13 residues. V shed 3 bases and J shed 4 bases, with 9 bases lying between them. Looked up from germline, CDR1 is MDHEN and CDR2 is SYDVKM. The CDR3 DNA is TGTGCCAGCAGTTTTCGCGGGGTAGAGACCCAGTACTTC. It is translated as CASSFRGVETQYF.

This clone was seen a handful of times. The rearrangement uses TRBV28 and TRBJ2-1; D is ambiguous. V gave up 1 base and J gave up 6 bases, with 7 bases separating them. CDR3 length: 13 amino acids. Germline V lookup: CDR1 MDHEN, CDR2 SYDVKM. This chain's CDR3 is CASSLSSLNEQFF. In DNA form, the CDR3 reads TGTGCCAGCAGTTTATCCTCACTCAATGAGCAGTTCTTC.

This clone occurred once. V and J are TRBV30 and TRBJ2-1, with a weak D call TRBD1 (6 bases). The germline CDR1 and CDR2 sequences are GTSNPN and SVGIG (reference sequence). V was shortened by 4 bases and J by 6 bases, with 10 bases between the two germline ends. The CDR3 runs 12 residues. The CDR3 DNA follows: TGTGCCTGGACCACAGGGTTCAATGAGCAGTTCTTC. As protein: CAWTTGFNEQFF.

The chain carries TRBV15 and TRBJ1-1; unclear D gene. V was trimmed by 0 bases and J by 5 bases, leaving 16 bases between them. The CDR3 consists of 16 residues. Germline CDR1 is LNHNV and CDR2 is YYDKDF (reference sequence). CDR3 in DNA: TGTGCCACCAGCAGAGATTTCGCGGGCGCAGGAACTGAAGCTTTCTTT. Translating gives CATSRDFAGAGTEAFF.

Here the CDR3 DNA reads TGTGCCAGCAGTAAGACTAGCGGGGGGGAAGAGACCCAGTACTTC. This translates into CASSKTSGGEETQYF. The rearrangement uses TRBV2 and TRBJ2-5; 14 bases are a match to TRBD2. Looked up from germline, CDR1 is SNHLY and CDR2 is FYNNEI. The CDR3 has 15 residues. V lost 5 bases and J lost 3; bases outside the gene matches: 2.

The V gene is TRBV5-4, the J gene TRBJ1-3; 10 bases are shared with TRBD1. CDR3 length equals 16 residues. The V gene's germline CDR1 is SGHNT and CDR2 YYREEE (reference sequence). The V and J ends lost 0 bases and 2 bases, in that order; junction bases with no gene match: 2. CDR3 sequence reads: CASSLGGTGAGNTIYF. CDR3 sequence (DNA): TGTGCCAGCAGCTTGGGCGGGACAGGGGCTGGAAACACCATATATTTT.

The CDR3 sequence: CASSRTGSTDTQYF. For the CDR3, the DNA is TGTGCCAGCAGTCGGACAGGTAGCACAGATACGCAGTATTTT. This sequence joins TRBV6-1 and TRBJ2-3, with 7 bases matching TRBD1. The CDR3 spans 14 residues. Germline CDR1 MNHNS, CDR2 SASEGT. Trimming took 5 bases from V and 0 from J; bases not matched to a gene: 2.

The V gene is TRBV5-5, the J gene TRBJ2-6; 10 bases map to TRBD1. This CDR3 comprises 17 residues. Trimming at V came to 4 bases and at J to 2 bases, leaving 6 bases not matched to a gene. From germline, CDR1 is SGHKS and CDR2 YYEKEE (reference sequence). As DNA, the CDR3 is TGTGCCAGCAGCCTAGACAGGGGGCTGACTGGGGCCAACGTCCTGACTTTC. This translates into CASSLDRGLTGANVLTF.

This clone has more than one count but fewer than ten. The chain combines TRBV28 with TRBJ1-2, with 8 bases identical to TRBD1. V trimming: 1 base; J trimming: 6 bases; junction bases outside the gene matches: 7. The germline CDR1 and CDR2 sequences are MDHEN and SYDVKM. The CDR3 runs 15 residues. CDR3 DNA sequence: TGTGCCAGCAGTTTATTTCAGGGGGCGGAGGATGGCTACACCTTC. Protein product: CASSLFQGAEDGYTF.

This clone was counted a few times. The chain links TRBV5-1 to TRBJ1-1; 8 bases are shared with TRBD1. The CDR3 is made up of 13 amino acids. V shed 1 base and J 4 bases; nucleotides not matched to a gene: 0. Per the germline V gene, CDR1 is SGHRS and CDR2 is YFSETQ. CDR3 protein: CASSLTGGTEAFF. The CDR3 DNA reads as TGCGCCAGCAGCTTGACAGGGGGCACTGAAGCTTTCTTT.